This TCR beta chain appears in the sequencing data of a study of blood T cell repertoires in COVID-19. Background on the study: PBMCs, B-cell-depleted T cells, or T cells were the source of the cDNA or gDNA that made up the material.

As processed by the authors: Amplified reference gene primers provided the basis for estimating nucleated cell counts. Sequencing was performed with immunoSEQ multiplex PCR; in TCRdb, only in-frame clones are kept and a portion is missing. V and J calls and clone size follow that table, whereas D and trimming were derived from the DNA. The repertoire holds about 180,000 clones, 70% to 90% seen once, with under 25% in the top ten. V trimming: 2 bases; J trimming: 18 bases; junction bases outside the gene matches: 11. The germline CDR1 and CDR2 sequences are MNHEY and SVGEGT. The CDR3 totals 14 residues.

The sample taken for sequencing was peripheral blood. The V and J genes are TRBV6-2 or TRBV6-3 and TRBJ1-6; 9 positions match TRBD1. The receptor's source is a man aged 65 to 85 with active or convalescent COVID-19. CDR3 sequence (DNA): TGTGCCAGCAGTTACCGGGACAGGGAAGGCCTCAACCACTTT. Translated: CASSYRDREGLNHF.